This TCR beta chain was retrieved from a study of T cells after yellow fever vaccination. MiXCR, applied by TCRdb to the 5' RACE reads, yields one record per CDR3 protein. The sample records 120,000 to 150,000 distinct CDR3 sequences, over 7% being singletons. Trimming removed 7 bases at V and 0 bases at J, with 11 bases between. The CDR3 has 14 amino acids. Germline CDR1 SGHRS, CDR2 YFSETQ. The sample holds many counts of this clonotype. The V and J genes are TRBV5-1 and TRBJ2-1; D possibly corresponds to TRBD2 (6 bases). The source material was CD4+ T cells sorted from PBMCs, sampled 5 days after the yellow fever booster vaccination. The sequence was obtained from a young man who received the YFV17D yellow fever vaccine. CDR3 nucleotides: TGCGCCAGCGTAGCGGATAGCTCCTACAATGAGCAGTTCTTC. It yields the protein CASVADSSYNEQFF.